The subject of this entry is one T cell receptor beta chain. This record comes from a study of blood T cell repertoires in COVID-19. Study as a whole: T cells, B-cell-depleted T cells, or PBMCs provided the cDNA or gDNA that served as material.

In the source study's methods: Reference gene primers were amplified, and this amplification served to estimate nucleated cell counts. The method was immunoSEQ multiplex PCR; TCRdb's version includes in-frame clones alone and lacks a portion of them. D and trimming come from the DNA, and the V and J calls and clone size come from that table. The sample has 150,000 or so clones, 85% to 90% seen once. Enrollment of patients from Seattle took place during active infection, with longitudinal follow-up. The TCR comes from a man aged 18 to 29 with COVID-19, enrolled during active disease. The material sequenced was peripheral blood.

The CDR3 is CASSQALAASYEQYF. The CDR3 DNA follows: TGTGCCAGCAGCCAAGCGCTAGCGGCGTCCTACGAGCAGTACTTC. The chain has TRBV3-1 (or the pseudogene TRBV3-2) and TRBJ2-7; the match to TRBD2 covers 7 bases. CDR1 is LGHDT and CDR2 is YNNKEL in the germline V gene (reference sequence). The length of the CDR3 is 15 residues. With 1 base clipped from V and 1 base from J, the junction kept 4 bases outside the gene matches.